This T cell receptor beta chain was observed in a study of T cell repertoires and Cas9 in healthy adults. About the study: Characterization of SpCas9-reactive CD4 and CD8 T cells covered multi-effector potency, cytotoxicity and lineage.

As regards this clone: The antigen is unknown.

Whole-study findings and limits: SpCas9-reactive regulatory T cells reportedly mitigated SpCas9-reactive effector T cells in vitro.

V lost 8 bases and J 0 bases, leaving 14 bases between the germline ends. Germline CDR1 reads MDHEN; CDR2 reads SYDVKM. The CDR3 has 15 residues. The method was immunoSEQ multiplex PCR; TCRdb's version includes in-frame clones alone and lacks a portion of them. Among over 12,000 clones listed, about 91% were seen once. This sequence originates from a human donor in good health. The chain recombines TRBV28 with TRBJ1-3; the D is unclear. Source material: Tregs (CD4+, CD25+, CD127-, CD137-, CD154-) from PBMCs; culture status not recorded. The CDR3 DNA reads TGTGCCAGCGGGCCACCGGGGAGCTCTGGAAACACCATATATTTT. Residues: CASGPPGSSGNTIYF. Supplemented by reference TRBV28 and TRBJ1-3, the full variable domain reads DVKVTQSSRYLVKRTGEKVFLECVQDMDHENMFWYRQDPGLGLRLIYFSYDVKMKEKGDIPEGYSVSREKKERFSLILESASTNQTSMYLCASGPPGSSGNTIYFGEGSWLTVV.